This is a list of T cell receptor beta chains from one sample in a study of T-cell memory formation after mild COVID-19. One entry per CDR3 protein, called by TCRdb with MiXCR from the 5' RACE reads. The sample gives some 150,000 distinct CDR3 sequences, 6% to 6.5% of which show up once; just over 2% is in the top ten. What was sequenced was PBMCs or a T cell subset sorted from them (not recorded which). All receptors come from an adult woman who had mild COVID-19 (a few samples of this study predate the infection). Cell type and time point are not known. Both conserved end residues are part of each CDR3. The D gene is left open where the match is weak. Size is stated for part of the rows, as once, few or many counts, or as a class when the clone is expanded.

TRBJ1-5,TRBV5-1,.,few,CASSSSGTPNQPQHF,TGCGCCAGCAGCTCGTCCGGGACACCTAATCAGCCCCAGCATTTT
TRBJ1-5,TRBV4-2,.,.,CASSPILTVPNSRVSNQPQHF,TGTGCCAGCAGCCCGATTTTGACAGTTCCAAACTCCCGGGTTAGCAATCAGCCCCAGCATTTT
TRBJ1-1,TRBV7-9,.,many,CASSLRDGMNTEAFF,TGTGCCAGCAGCCTAAGGGACGGGATGAACACTGAAGCTTTCTTT
TRBJ1-1,TRBV11-3,.,many,CASSLNQGNTEAFF,TGTGCCAGCAGCTTAAATCAAGGTAACACTGAAGCTTTCTTT
TRBJ2-1,TRBV20-1,TRBD2,many,CSARGPSGFNEQFF,TGCAGTGCTAGGGGCCCTAGCGGGTTTAATGAGCAGTTCTTC
TRBJ1-1,TRBV7-9,.,many,CASSPQGQGRTEAFF,TGTGCCAGCAGCCCCCAAGGTCAGGGAAGGACTGAAGCTTTCTTT
TRBJ2-5,TRBV20-1,TRBD2,few,CSARLIGGRIQETQYF,TGCAGTGCTAGACTAATCGGCGGGAGAATCCAAGAGACCCAGTACTTC
TRBJ1-1,TRBV12-3/TRBV12-4,TRBD1,many,CASSGQGVEAFF,TGTGCCAGCAGTGGCCAGGGGGTTGAAGCTTTCTTT
TRBJ2-1,TRBV24-1,.,.,CAASEGGSRDEQFF,TGTGCCGCCAGTGAGGGGGGGTCCAGGGATGAGCAGTTCTTC
TRBJ1-1,TRBV5-1,TRBD1,many,CASSARQGHPDTEAFF,TGCGCCAGCAGCGCTAGACAGGGCCATCCGGACACTGAAGCTTTCTTT
TRBJ2-3,TRBV29-1,TRBD1,many,CSAPPPDRVPDTQYF,TGCAGCGCCCCGCCCCCGGACAGGGTGCCAGATACGCAGTATTTT
TRBJ2-7,TRBV7-2,.,many,CASSPTTLVAQYF,TGTGCCAGCAGCCCCACGACATTAGTCGCGCAGTACTTC
TRBJ2-4,TRBV29-1,.,many,CGARTPKNIQYF,TGCGGCGCCAGGACTCCCAAAAACATTCAGTACTTC
TRBJ2-4,TRBV4-2,TRBD2,.,CASSQATGGPGIQYF,TGTGCCAGCAGCCAAGCCACGGGAGGGCCGGGCATTCAGTACTTC
TRBJ1-2,TRBV20-1,.,.,CSASQGVGGYTF,TGCAGTGCTTCCCAGGGAGTAGGCGGCTACACCTTC
TRBJ1-2,TRBV9,TRBD1,many,CASSPRLRGQGNYGYTF,TGTGCCAGCAGCCCCCGTCTTAGAGGACAGGGGAACTATGGCTACACCTTC
TRBJ2-6,TRBV4-3,.,few,CASSQDRGGSGANVLTF,TGCGCCAGCAGCCAAGATCGAGGAGGGTCTGGGGCCAACGTCCTGACTTTC
TRBJ2-2,TRBV6-5,.,many,CASSYEGLRNTGELFF,TGTGCCAGCAGTTACGAGGGCCTCAGGAACACCGGGGAGCTGTTTTTT
TRBJ2-7,TRBV15,.,few,CATSRVEDEQYF,TGTGCCACCAGCAGAGTGGAGGACGAGCAGTACTTC
TRBJ2-3,TRBV24-1,TRBD1,.,CATSDPGQGLDTQYF,TGTGCCACCAGTGACCCGGGACAGGGGTTAGATACGCAGTATTTT
TRBJ2-1,TRBV5-1,.,many,CASSRSSYNEQFF,TGCGCCAGCAGCCGAAGCTCCTACAATGAGCAGTTCTTC
TRBJ2-5,TRBV10-3,.,many,CATTGNQETQYF,TGTGCCACCACAGGGAACCAAGAGACCCAGTACTTC
TRBJ1-3,TRBV20-1,TRBD1,few,CSARDAGRGPGNTIYF,TGCAGTGCTAGAGATGCTGGCAGGGGGCCCGGAAACACCATATATTTT
TRBJ2-2,TRBV3-1,.,few,CASTRSEVRNGELFF,TGTGCCAGCACCCGATCAGAGGTTCGCAACGGGGAGCTGTTTTTT
TRBJ2-1,TRBV10-3,TRBD2,many,CAISGSSGSSYNEQFF,TGTGCCATCAGCGGATCTAGCGGGAGTTCCTACAATGAGCAGTTCTTC
TRBJ1-5,TRBV5-5,.,few,CASSPEWLGNQPQHF,TGTGCCAGCAGCCCCGAGTGGCTGGGCAATCAGCCCCAGCATTTT
TRBJ2-5,TRBV4-3,.,many,CASSQDLREAQETQYF,TGCGCCAGCAGCCAAGATTTGCGGGAAGCCCAAGAGACCCAGTACTTC
TRBJ2-1,TRBV12-3/TRBV12-4,.,few,CASSSRSFYNEQFF,TGTGCCAGCAGTTCCCGTTCCTTTTACAATGAGCAGTTCTTC